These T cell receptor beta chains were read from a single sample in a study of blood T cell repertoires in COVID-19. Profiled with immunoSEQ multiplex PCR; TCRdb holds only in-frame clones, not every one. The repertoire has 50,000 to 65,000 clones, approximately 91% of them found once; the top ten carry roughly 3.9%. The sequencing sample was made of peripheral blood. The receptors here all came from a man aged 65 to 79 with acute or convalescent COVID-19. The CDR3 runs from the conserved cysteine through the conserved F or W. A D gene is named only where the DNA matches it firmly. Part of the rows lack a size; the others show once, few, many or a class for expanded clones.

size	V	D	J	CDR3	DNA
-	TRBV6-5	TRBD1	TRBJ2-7	CASSYGTVYEQYF	TGTGCCAGCAGTTACGGGACAGTTTACGAGCAGTACTTC
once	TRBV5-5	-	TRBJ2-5	CASSLRFGQKETQYF	TGTGCCAGCAGCTTACGATTCGGACAGAAAGAGACCCAGTACTTC
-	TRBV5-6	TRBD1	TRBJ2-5	CASSLGDSDFTMKTQYF	TGTGCCAGCAGCTTGGGGGACAGCGATTTTACAATGAAGACCCAGTACTTC
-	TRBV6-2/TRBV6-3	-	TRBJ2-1	CASRLRAGREFTGIKYEQFF	TGTGCCAGCCGCCTGCGTGCGGGTCGGGAATTTACCGGGATTAAGTATGAGCAGTTCTTC
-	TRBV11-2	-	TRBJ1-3	CASSLRRGNSGNTIYF	TGTGCCAGCAGCCTGCGGAGGGGAAACTCTGGAAACACCATATATTTT
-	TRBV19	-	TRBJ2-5	CASSIMYRARETQYF	TGTGCCAGTAGTATAATGTACAGGGCGCGAGAGACCCAGTACTTC
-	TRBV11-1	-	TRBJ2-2	CASSPPLGELFF	TGTGCCAGCAGCCCCCCCCTCGGGGAGCTGTTTTTT
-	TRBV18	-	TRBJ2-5	CASSPPSFQETQYF	TGTGCCAGCTCACCACCTTCATTCCAAGAGACCCAGTACTTC
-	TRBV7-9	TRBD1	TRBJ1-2	CASSLLDRAYGYTF	TGTGCCAGCAGCTTACTGGACAGGGCCTATGGCTACACCTTC
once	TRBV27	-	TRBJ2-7	CASSLGGYYEQYF	TGTGCCAGCAGTTTAGGCGGATACTACGAGCAGTACTTC
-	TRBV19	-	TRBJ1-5	CASRRREGNQPQHF	TGTGCCAGTAGACGCCGGGAGGGCAATCAGCCCCAGCATTTT
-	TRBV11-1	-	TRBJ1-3	CASSLGYRTSGNTIYF	TGTGCCAGCAGCTTAGGTTACAGGACCTCTGGAAACACCATATATTTT
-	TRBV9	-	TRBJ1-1	CASSEQGTWTEAFF	TGTGCCAGCAGCGAGCAGGGGACGTGGACTGAAGCTTTCTTT
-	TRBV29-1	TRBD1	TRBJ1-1	CSVQGVLAEAFF	TGCAGCGTTCAGGGGGTGTTGGCTGAAGCTTTCTTT
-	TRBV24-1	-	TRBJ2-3	CATSEGAPDTQYF	TGTGCCACCAGTGAAGGGGCTCCAGATACGCAGTATTTT
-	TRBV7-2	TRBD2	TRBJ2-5	CASSRGGLETQYF	TGTGCCAGCAGCCGGGGGGGCTTAGAGACCCAGTACTTC
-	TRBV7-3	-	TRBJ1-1	CASSLNPRNTEAFF	TGTGCCAGCAGCTTAAACCCTAGGAACACTGAAGCTTTCTTT
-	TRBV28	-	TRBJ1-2	CASSPSGGYTF	TGTGCCAGCAGTCCCTCCGGTGGCTACACCTTC
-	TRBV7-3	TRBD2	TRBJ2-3	CASSLMGAGGPQGTDTQYF	TGTGCCAGCAGCTTAATGGGAGCGGGGGGGCCCCAAGGCACAGATACGCAGTATTTT
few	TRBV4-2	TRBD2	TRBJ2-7	CASSQGLAVYEQYF	TGTGCCAGCAGCCAAGGACTAGCGGTCTACGAGCAGTACTTC
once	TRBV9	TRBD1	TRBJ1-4	CASSLGQGRSNEKLFF	TGTGCCAGCAGCCTCGGACAGGGCAGGTCTAATGAAAAACTGTTTTTT
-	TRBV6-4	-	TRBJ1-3	CASPDGGAGNTIYF	TGTGCCAGCCCCGACGGCGGGGCTGGAAACACCATATATTTT
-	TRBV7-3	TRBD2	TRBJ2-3	CASSLQYGGGADTQYF	TGTGCCAGCAGCTTACAGTACGGCGGGGGGGCAGATACGCAGTATTTT
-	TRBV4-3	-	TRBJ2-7	CASSQDRQRAYEQYF	TGCGCCAGCAGCCAAGATAGGCAGAGGGCCTACGAGCAGTACTTC
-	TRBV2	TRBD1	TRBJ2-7	CASSIGQGAGPLREQYF	TGTGCCAGCAGTATAGGACAGGGCGCGGGCCCCTTGCGCGAGCAGTACTTC
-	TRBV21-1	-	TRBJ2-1	CASNPGSHEQFF	TGTGCCAGCAACCCAGGGTCCCATGAGCAGTTCTTC
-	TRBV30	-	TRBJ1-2	CAWSLPGAINYGYTF	TGTGCCTGGTCCTTACCAGGGGCGATTAACTATGGCTACACCTTC
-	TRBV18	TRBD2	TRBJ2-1	CASSTGRAAYNEQFF	TGTGCCAGCTCCACTGGGAGGGCAGCATACAATGAGCAGTTCTTC
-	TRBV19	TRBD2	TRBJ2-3	CASSIEKRGIADTQYF	TGTGCCAGTAGTATAGAGAAGCGGGGGATCGCAGATACGCAGTATTTT
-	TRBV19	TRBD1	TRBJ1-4	CASSQTGGFEKLFF	TGTGCCAGTAGCCAGACAGGGGGATTTGAAAAACTGTTTTTT
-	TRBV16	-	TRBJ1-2	CASSSQTGAPNGYTF	TGTGCCAGCAGCTCCCAAACTGGGGCCCCCAATGGCTACACCTTC
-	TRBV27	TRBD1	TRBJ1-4	CATRTDRGPNEKLFF	TGTGCCACCCGAACCGACAGGGGCCCGAATGAAAAACTGTTTTTT
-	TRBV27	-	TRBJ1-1	CASSLAGYTEAFF	TGTGCCAGCAGTTTAGCGGGCTACACTGAAGCTTTCTTT
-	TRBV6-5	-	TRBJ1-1	CASSYSIGLMNTEAFF	TGTGCCAGCAGTTACTCGATAGGACTTATGAACACTGAAGCTTTCTTT
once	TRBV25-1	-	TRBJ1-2	CASSELRGGDAGYTF	TGTGCCAGCAGTGAATTAAGGGGGGGTGACGCTGGCTACACCTTC
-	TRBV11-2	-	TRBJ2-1	CASSFLALSYNEQFF	TGTGCCAGCAGCTTCCTCGCACTGTCCTACAATGAGCAGTTCTTC
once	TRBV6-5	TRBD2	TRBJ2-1	CAASTSGGAYNEQFF	TGTGCCGCCAGCACGAGCGGGGGGGCCTACAATGAGCAGTTCTTC
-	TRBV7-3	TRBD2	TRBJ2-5	CASSPNSGGETQYF	TGTGCCAGCAGCCCTAACAGCGGGGGTGAGACCCAGTACTTC
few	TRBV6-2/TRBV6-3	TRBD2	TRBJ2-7	CASSYPLAGFSYYEQYF	TGTGCCAGCAGTTACCCACTAGCGGGGTTTTCTTACTACGAGCAGTACTTC
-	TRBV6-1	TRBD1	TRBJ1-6	CASSEDRGSYNSPLHF	TGTGCCAGCAGTGAAGACAGGGGGTCCTATAATTCACCCCTCCACTTT
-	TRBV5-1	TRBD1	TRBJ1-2	CASSTGQGWNGYTF	TGCGCCAGCAGCACCGGACAGGGTTGGAATGGCTACACCTTC
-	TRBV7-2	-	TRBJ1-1	CACQVHMNTEAFF	TGTGCCTGTCAGGTTCATATGAACACTGAAGCTTTCTTT
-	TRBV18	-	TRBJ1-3	CASSSGRDNSGNTIYF	TGTGCCAGCTCGTCTGGCCGGGACAACTCTGGAAACACCATATATTTT
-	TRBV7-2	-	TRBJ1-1	CASRVDRKMNTEAFF	TGTGCCAGCAGGGTAGACAGGAAAATGAACACTGAAGCTTTCTTT
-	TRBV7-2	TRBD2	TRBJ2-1	CASSPTSGGGSYNEQFF	TGTGCCAGCAGTCCGACTAGCGGGGGGGGAAGCTACAATGAGCAGTTCTTC
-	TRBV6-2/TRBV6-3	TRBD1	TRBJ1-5	CASSYTRTGFQPQHF	TGTGCCAGCAGTTACACACGGACAGGGTTTCAGCCCCAGCATTTT
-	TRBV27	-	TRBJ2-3	CASSFRLTADTQYF	TGTGCCAGCAGTTTTCGCCTAACCGCAGATACGCAGTATTTT
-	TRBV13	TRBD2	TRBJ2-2	CASRVLAGNSNTGELFF	TGTGCCAGCAGAGTACTAGCGGGGAACTCGAACACCGGGGAGCTGTTTTTT
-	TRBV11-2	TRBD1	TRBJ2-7	CASSQDRGTYEQYF	TGTGCCAGCAGCCAGGACAGGGGAACCTACGAGCAGTACTTC
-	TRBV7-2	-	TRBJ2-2	CASRTRLNTGELFF	TGTGCCAGCAGAACTAGACTGAACACCGGGGAGCTGTTTTTT